One and the same sample provided the 10 T cell receptor beta chains below, sequenced in a study of T-cell reconstitution after alpha-beta-depleted transplantation in children. Unique molecular identifiers featured in how the TCRbeta library was prepared. TCRdb analysed the PCR reads with MiXCR anew, one entry per CDR3 protein. Of a few hundred thousand distinct CDR3 sequences in the sample, around 18% are singletons; the top ten hold 3% to 4%. The source material was PBMCs from the stem cell graft donor, sampled from the stem cell graft. Receptors were obtained from a human donor who donated a stem cell graft to a child with acute lymphoblastic leukemia.

This clonotype occurred a few times. J is TRBJ2-7 and V is TRBV20-1, with 8 bases that match TRBD2. V lost 1 base and J lost 4; bases outside the gene matches: 3. The CDR3 totals 13 residues. The germline V gene has CDR1 DFQATT and CDR2 SNEGSKA (reference sequence). In nucleotides, the CDR3 is TGCAGTGCTAGAGGACTAGCGCGATACGAGCAGTACTTC. This encodes CSARGLARYEQYF.

There are many counts of this clonotype. The rearrangement joins TRBV29-1 to TRBJ2-1; D remains ambiguous. The CDR3 loop spans 12 amino acids. Germline V lookup: CDR1 SQVTM, CDR2 ANQGSEA. Trimming shortened V by 2 bases and J by 7 bases, and 9 bases separated the two germline ends. The CDR3 nucleotides are TGCAGCGTTGAAAAAATCTATAATGAGCAGTTCTTC. This translates into CSVEKIYNEQFF.

The V call is TRBV29-1, the J call TRBJ2-7, with TRBD1 identical over 9 bases. Germline V gene lookup returns CDR1 SQVTM and CDR2 ANQGSEA. CDR3 length: 14 amino acids. Germline trimming cut 6 bases from V and 6 bases from J; bases unmatched to any gene: 12. This CDR3 reads CSVQAGQGGVEQYF. CDR3 nucleotide sequence: TGCAGCGTGCAGGCGGGACAGGGAGGAGTCGAGCAGTACTTC.

The rearrangement uses TRBV12-3 or TRBV12-4 and TRBJ2-7; the match to TRBD1 covers 9 bases. The V segment lost 5 bases and the J segment 2 bases; nucleotides outside the gene matches: 7. The CDR3 is made up of 15 amino acids. For the CDR3, the DNA is TGTGCCAGCAGTATTCCGGGACAGGGCACCTACGAGCAGTACTTC. Translating gives CASSIPGQGTYEQYF.

Ten or more counts support this clonotype. DNA of the CDR3: TGCAGTGCCAATCTCCCCGGGACTAGGGATCTCAATGAGCAGTTCTTC. It specifies CSANLPGTRDLNEQFF. V usage is TRBV20-1 and J usage is TRBJ2-1, with TRBD2 matching 8 bases. CDR1 and CDR2 (germline): DFQATT, SNEGSKA (reference sequence). After removal of 6 bases from V and 6 bases from J, the junction contained 16 bases not matched to a gene. This CDR3 comprises 16 residues.

This clonotype showed up just a few times. The chain combines TRBV4-1 with TRBJ2-1; TRBD2 matches at 11 bases. Germline V CDR1 and CDR2: MGHRA, YSYEKL. The CDR3 extends over 15 amino acids. Trimming removed 4 bases from V and 10 bases from J; junction bases left unmatched: 9. CDR3 coding DNA: TGCGCCAGCAGCCCGACAGTGGCTAGCGGGAGGGAGCAGTTCTTC. Encoded protein: CASSPTVASGREQFF.

Ten or more counts support this clonotype. The rearrangement links TRBV27 to TRBJ2-3, with 12 bases matching TRBD2. This CDR3 has 15 amino acids. Germline trimming cut 4 bases from V and 5 bases from J; bases unmatched to any gene: 4. Germline assignment: CDR1 MNHEY and CDR2 SMNVEV (reference sequence). CDR3 residues: CASSSLAGGGDTQYF. CDR3 DNA: TGTGCCAGCAGTTCGCTAGCGGGAGGGGGAGATACGCAGTATTTT.

The chain combines TRBV10-1 with TRBJ2-5, with 9 bases identical to TRBD2. CDR3 length: 16 amino acids. Germline V gene data show CDR1 as WNHNN and CDR2 as SYGVQD (reference sequence). V lost 2 bases, J lost 3 bases, and 7 bases stayed unmatched. Written as DNA, the CDR3 is TGCGCCAGCAGTGAGGAGGTAGCGGGAGTAGAAGAGACCCAGTACTTC. As protein: CASSEEVAGVEETQYF.

This clonotype turned up a few times. V usage is TRBV5-1 and J usage is TRBJ2-5; TRBD1 matches 9 bases. Germline assignment: CDR1 SGHRS and CDR2 YFSETQ. The CDR3 is 15 amino acids. V shed 4 bases and J 4 bases; nucleotides not matched to a gene: 8. The CDR3 sequence is CASSGRDRVSETQYF. DNA for the CDR3: TGCGCCAGCAGCGGCCGGGACAGGGTATCAGAGACCCAGTACTTC.

The CDR3 nucleotides are TGTGCCAGCAGTGCCGGACTAGCGGGAGGCACAGATACGCAGTATTTT. Its protein is CASSAGLAGGTDTQYF. The genes are TRBV27 and TRBJ2-3, with 13 bases lining up with TRBD2. Germline CDR1 reads MNHEY; CDR2 reads SMNVEV (reference sequence). The V and J ends lost 5 bases and 1 base, in that order; junction bases with no gene match: 3. The CDR3 extends over 16 amino acids.